These 32 T cell receptor beta chains originate from one sample sequenced in a study of tumor-infiltrating lymphocytes in primary liver carcinoma. Unsorted bulk tissue, roughly 20-32 mg of it, served as the source for co-extraction of RNA and DNA. The investigators made TCR beta cDNA from about 500 ng total RNA, using a constant-region primer. Researchers made the TCR beta libraries by running three nested multiplex PCR rounds with slightly modified ARM-PCR. Researchers ran the first two PCR rounds for roughly 10 cycles each with TRBV1-TRBV30 forward primers and a C-beta reverse primer. Each CDR3 protein is one row after TCRdb ran MiXCR on the multiplex PCR reads. The table shows roughly 25,000 distinct CDR3 sequences, with around 84% occurring only once. Sequencing input: liver tumor tissue from sampling region 3. Specified subset: tumor region T3, left-lateral pole. The receptors were gathered from a man aged 35 to 55 with primary liver carcinoma and hepatitis B virus infection.

Notes on this clonotype: The junction shows a germline mismatch at one end, possibly a read error. This rearrangement joins TRBV11-2 to TRBJ2-1; 9 nucleotides line up with TRBD2. The germline gives CDR1 SGHAT, CDR2 FQNNGV. CDR3 length equals 16 residues. CDR3 region: CACSLELLAGMNKHFF. As DNA, the CDR3 is TGTGCCTGCAGCTTGGAGCTCCTAGCGGGAATGAATAAGCACTTCTTC.

Regarding this clonotype: This CDR3 is missing its conserved last phenylalanine or tryptophan, likely due to a read error. This chain joins TRBV7-9 and TRBJ2-1; weak D call: TRBD1 (6 bases). Between the trimmed V and J ends, which lost 5 bases and 7 bases, there was a span of 24 bases. CDR3 length: 17 residues. The germline gives CDR1 SEHNR, CDR2 FQNEAQ (reference sequence). CDR3 DNA: TGTGCCAGCAGCCTACCATGTCAGGGGCCTAAAACAAATGAGCAGTTCTTA. Translated: CASSLPCQGPKTNEQFL.

In regard to this clonotype: One end of the junction fails to match germline, which may point to a read error. The chain combines TRBV12-3 or TRBV12-4 with TRBJ2-2; 8 nucleotides match TRBD2. The CDR3 covers 14 residues. The CDR3 reads CTSSLLAGAEELFF. CDR3 nucleotides: TGTACCAGCAGTTTGCTAGCGGGTGCCGAGGAGCTGTTTTTT.

The J gene is TRBJ2-7, the V gene TRBV4-3; tentatively, D is TRBD2 (6 bases). The CDR3 loop spans 15 amino acids. CDR1 is LGHNA and CDR2 is YSLEER in the germline V gene. The CDR3: CISRQDRETPYEQYF. The CDR3 DNA follows: TGCATCAGCCGCCAAGATCGGGAGACTCCCTACGAGCAGTACTTC.

Comments on this clonotype: No conserved phenylalanine or tryptophan is present at the end of the CDR3, so a read error is the likely explanation. It is unclear where the CDR3 begins or ends on the DNA, so no DNA is shown, and the CDR3 is as TCRdb lists it. The V and J genes are TRBV4-3 and TRBJ2-7. Germline CDR1 is LGHNA and CDR2 is YSLEER. The CDR3 comprises 16 residues, both ends counted. The CDR3 protein is CASSQDLGRSPYEQYL.

With respect to this clonotype: A read error is likely, as this CDR3 ends without the conserved phenylalanine or tryptophan. This chain uses TRBV12-3 or TRBV12-4 with TRBJ2-2, with 10 bases fitting TRBD2. The CDR3 runs to 13 residues. CDR3 residues: CGFGTSVTGELFY. The DNA of the CDR3 is TGTGGGTTCGGGACTAGCGTCACCGGGGAGCTGTTTTAT.

A word on this clonotype: It is unclear where the CDR3 begins or ends on the DNA, so no DNA is shown, and the CDR3 is as TCRdb lists it. The chain carries TRBV30 and TRBJ2-7; the listed D gene, TRBD1, was not tested against the DNA. The CDR3 length is 15 residues, termini included. Germline V gene data show CDR1 as GTSNPN and CDR2 as SVGIG (reference sequence). The CDR3 region is CTWSVGGGSVYEQYF.

Concerning this clonotype: One end of the junction does not line up with germline, which may come from a read error. The rearrangement uses TRBV10-3 and TRBJ2-2; no reliable D call. CDR3 length equals 17 residues. Germline CDR1 reads ENHRY; CDR2 reads SYGVKD. CDR3 nucleotide sequence: TGTGTCATCAATGAGATCGAAGCCGGGCCAGACACCGGGGAGCTGTTTTTT. Its protein is CVINEIEAGPDTGELFF.

On this clonotype: In this CDR3 the conserved last residue, phenylalanine or tryptophan, is missing, so a read error is likely. The chain is built from TRBV11-2 and TRBJ2-6; the D gene could be TRBD1 or TRBD2 (5 bases each). The CDR3 extends over 16 amino acids. Germline V gives CDR1 SGHAT, CDR2 FQNNGV. CDR3 residues: CTSSLDLGAGTNVLTS. CDR3 nucleotide sequence: TGTACCAGCAGCTTAGATCTCGGGGCTGGGACCAACGTCCTGACTTCC.

Remarks on this clonotype: The junction and the germline gene differ at one end; a read error may be behind it. The chain is built from TRBV6-6 and TRBJ2-7; the D is unclear. The CDR3 is 17 amino acids. Germline V gene data show CDR1 as MNHNY and CDR2 as SVGAGI (reference sequence). The DNA for the CDR3 is TGCGCCAGCAGTTACTCGAATCGACTTTTCCGTACCCACGAGCAGTACTTC. Amino acids: CASSYSNRLFRTHEQYF.

The gene calls are TRBV12-3 or TRBV12-4 and TRBJ2-7; D uncertain. The CDR3 is made up of 11 amino acids. V shed 6 bases and J shed 4 bases, with 7 bases lying between them. The DNA for the CDR3 is TGTGCCAGCAGCCCTTCTTACGAGCAGTACTTC. Amino acid sequence: CASSPSYEQYF.

As to this clonotype: The junction and the germline gene differ at one end; a read error may be behind it. The chain carries TRBV14 and TRBJ1-2; no definite D call. Germline V CDR1 and CDR2: SGHDN, FVKESK. The length of the CDR3 is 17 residues. The CDR3: CAGSQRCHPQEHYGYAF. DNA of the CDR3: TGTGCCGGCAGCCAACGATGTCACCCTCAAGAGCACTATGGCTACGCCTTC.

This chain links TRBV11-2 with TRBJ2-1; D perhaps matches TRBD2 (6 bases). CDR3 length: 13 residues. The germline gives CDR1 SGHAT, CDR2 FQNNGV. CDR3 nucleotides: TGTACAAGCAGATTAGATCGGCTAGCGATGGGGTTCTTC. Translated: CTSRLDRLAMGFF. The full variable domain, rest sourced from reference TRBV11-2 and TRBJ2-1, is EAGVAQSPRYKIIEKRQSVAFWCNPISGHATLYWYQQILGQGPKLLIQFQNNGVVDDSQLPKDRFSAERLKGVDSTLKIQPAKLEDSAVYLCTSRLDRLAMGFFGPGTRLTVL.

Worth noting for this clonotype: The germline gene is not matched at one end of the junction; a read error may be the cause. The chain recombines TRBV5-1 with TRBJ2-3; 8 positions agree with TRBD2. CDR1 is SGHRS and CDR2 is YFSETQ in the germline V gene. The CDR3 loop spans 16 amino acids. CDR3 in DNA: TGCGCCAGCAACTTGGGAGCGGGGGATTGGGGAAATACGCACTATTTT. Translating gives CASNLGAGDWGNTHYF.

As to this clonotype: One end of the junction does not line up with germline, which may come from a read error. The chain uses TRBV11-2 and TRBJ2-2; a possible D gene is TRBD2 (5 bases). This CDR3 comprises 15 residues. Germline V gene lookup returns CDR1 SGHAT and CDR2 FQNNGV. This chain's CDR3 is CASITGVRNTGELSF. Here the CDR3 DNA reads TGTGCCAGCATCACCGGGGTGAGGAACACCGGGGAGCTGTCGTTT. The full variable domain, rest sourced from reference TRBV11-2 and TRBJ2-2, is EAGVAQSPRYKIIEKRQSVAFWCNPISGHATLYWYQQILGQGPKLLIQFQNNGVVDDSQLPKDRFSAERLKGVDSTLKIQPAKLEDSAVYLCASITGVRNTGELSFGEGSRLTVL.

About this clonotype: The junction and the germline gene differ at one end; a read error may be behind it. The chain combines TRBV5-1 with TRBJ1-1; tentative D call: TRBD1 (5 bases). Germline values: CDR1 SGHRS, CDR2 YFSETQ. The CDR3 extends over 14 amino acids. CDR3 sequence: CTSSFWTEDTEALF. The CDR3 DNA follows: TGCACCAGCAGCTTCTGGACGGAGGACACTGAAGCTTTATTC.

Of note for this clonotype: The CDR3 end shows no conserved phenylalanine or tryptophan, and so a read error is likely. The chain has TRBV7-8 and TRBJ2-1; D call uncertain. Germline CDR1 is SGHVS and CDR2 is FQNEAQ. The CDR3 loop spans 16 amino acids. V was cut by 4 bases and J by 2 bases, with 15 bases left in between. CDR3 sequence: CASSSDLGGTYNEQFL. CDR3 nucleotides: TGTGCCAGCAGCTCTGACCTCGGCGGTACCTACAATGAGCAGTTCCTC.

With respect to this clonotype: A much larger clone lies a single base off, so this may be a read error. The rearrangement joins TRBV6-5 to TRBJ1-4, with D possibly matching TRBD1 (5 bases). Germline V lookup: CDR1 MNHEY, CDR2 SVGAGI. The CDR3 contains 14 residues. This CDR3 reads CAGSHRRGNEKLLF. The CDR3 DNA is TGTGCCGGCAGCCATCGAAGGGGTAATGAAAAACTGCTTTTT.

As regards this clonotype: Sequence at one end of the junction differs from germline and may be a read error. This chain connects TRBV4-2 to TRBJ2-7, with 11 bases that match TRBD2. The CDR3 length is 18 residues. Germline CDR1 reads LGHNA; CDR2 reads YNFKEQ. The CDR3 region has the DNA TGTGCCAGCAGTGGGAAACCGGGATTAGCGGGAGGGTCACACGAGCAGTACTTT. Its translation: CASSGKPGLAGGSHEQYF.

The rearrangement joins TRBV6-1 to TRBJ2-1; no clear D gene. Germline CDR1 is MNHNS and CDR2 is SASEGT. Trimming removed 9 bases at V and 4 bases at J, with 13 bases between. The CDR3 loop spans 13 amino acids. DNA of the CDR3: TGTGCCAGTATGCTAAATCAATACAATGAGCAGTTCTTC. Its protein is CASMLNQYNEQFF.

This clonotype was counted ten times or more. The genes are TRBV20-1 and TRBJ2-1; perhaps TRBD1 as D (8 bases). This CDR3 is 16 amino acids long. V dropped 5 bases and J dropped 10 bases, with 27 bases sitting between them. Germline CDR1 is DFQATT and CDR2 is SNEGSKA (reference sequence). The CDR3 coding sequence is TGCAGTGCTCAAGACAGGGGAAAGGGAAGCGGGATCGAGCAGTTCTTC. Its protein is CSAQDRGKGSGIEQFF.

Comment on this clonotype: Relative to the germline gene, one junction end is altered; a read error may explain this. This chain connects TRBV6-1 to TRBJ2-6, with 10 bases fitting TRBD1. Germline CDR1 MNHNS, CDR2 SASEGT. This CDR3 region has 16 residues. The CDR3 coding sequence is TGTGCCGGCAGTCCCGGGACAGGGGCTGGGGCCAACGTCCTGACTTTC. This encodes CAGSPGTGAGANVLTF.

A word on this clonotype: At one end, the junction sequence differs from germline, possibly due to a read error. The rearrangement joins TRBV10-3 to TRBJ1-5; D gene ambiguous. CDR3 length: 14 residues. CDR1 and CDR2 from the germline V gene are ENHRY and SYGVKD. The CDR3 bases are TGCGCCATCAGTGAGCTTGAGGGCGATCAGCCCCAGCATTTT. It yields the protein CAISELEGDQPQHF.

As for this clonotype: One end of the junction varies from germline; a read error may be responsible. The chain carries TRBV10-3 and TRBJ1-1; the D gene is possibly TRBD1 (5 bases). The CDR3 runs to 14 residues. Germline V lookup: CDR1 ENHRY, CDR2 SYGVKD. Here the CDR3 reads CATSELPGGTEVFF. The CDR3 DNA reads as TGTGCCACCAGTGAGTTGCCGGGCGGGACTGAAGTTTTCTTT.

The rearrangement links TRBV11-2 to TRBJ2-1, with D unclear. CDR1 and CDR2 (germline): SGHAT, FQNNGV. The CDR3 extends over 14 amino acids. CDR3 region: CATASKMGYNEQFF. The CDR3 DNA sequence: TGTGCAACAGCCTCCAAGATGGGGTACAATGAGCAGTTCTTC.

On this clonotype itself: Sequence at one end of the junction differs from germline and may be a read error. The chain is built from TRBV5-6 and TRBJ2-7; no clear D. Germline loops: CDR1 SGHDT, CDR2 YYEEEE. The length of the CDR3 is 15 residues. The CDR3 loop reads CASSPGFDNIYKQYF. The CDR3 region has the DNA TGTGCCAGCAGCCCTGGGTTCGACAATATCTACAAGCAGTATTTC.

By its share, this clonotype is medium-sized. The rearrangement uses TRBV6-1 and TRBJ2-7; D perhaps matches TRBD2 (5 bases). CDR3 length: 17 amino acids. The V end was cut by 3 bases, the J end by 6 bases, with 24 bases between. Per germline, CDR1 MNHNS and CDR2 SASEGT. This CDR3 reads CASSDWVSPHHEGEQYF. CDR3 nucleotide sequence: TGTGCCAGCAGTGATTGGGTAAGCCCCCACCACGAGGGCGAGCAGTACTTC.

The rearrangement joins TRBV5-5 to TRBJ2-1, with no clear D. Germline CDR1 reads SGHKS; CDR2 reads YYEKEE (reference sequence). V was shortened by 0 bases and J by 16 bases, with 23 bases between the two germline ends. This CDR3 has 15 amino acids. This chain's CDR3 is CASSLVPGRYNEEFF. In DNA form, the CDR3 reads TGTGCCAGCAGCTTGGTTCCTGGACGGTACAATGAGGAATTCTTC.

This chain joins TRBV6-2 or TRBV6-3 and TRBJ2-1; 16 bases map to TRBD2. CDR1 is MNHEY and CDR2 is SVGEGT in the germline V gene. This CDR3 has 13 amino acids. With 10 bases clipped from V and 13 bases from J, the junction kept 7 bases outside the gene matches. The CDR3 nucleotides read TGTGCCAACGGGACTAGCGGGAGGGCCGGACAGTTCTTC. Its protein product is CANGTSGRAGQFF.

The CDR3 DNA reads as TGCGCCAGCAGCCAATCCCTAGCGGAGTCGCCTTACGAGCAGTACTTC. Its protein product is CASSQSLAESPYEQYF. J is TRBJ2-7 and V is TRBV4-1, with 7 positions matching TRBD2. The trim removed 2 bases at V and 4 bases at J, leaving 11 bases unmatched. Germline values: CDR1 MGHRA, CDR2 YSYEKL. The CDR3 length is 16 residues.

The rearrangement uses TRBV6-5 and TRBJ2-3; D remains ambiguous. This CDR3 is 14 amino acids long. In germline, CDR1 is MNHEY, CDR2 SVGAGI. V lost 2 bases and J 4 bases, leaving 10 bases between the germline ends. The CDR3 nucleotides read TGTGCCAGCAGTTACATGGGAATCGCAGATACGCAGTATTTT. Translation: CASSYMGIADTQYF.

With respect to this clonotype: This is likely a read error, given that the CDR3 carries no conserved phenylalanine or tryptophan at its end. The chain has TRBV11-2 and TRBJ2-7, with D hard to call. Trimming left V 0 bases short and J 7 bases short, with 13 bases between. The CDR3 spans 14 residues. Germline V gene data show CDR1 as SGHAT and CDR2 as FQNNGV. The CDR3, as DNA: TGTGCCAGCAGCTTAGATCTAGGTGGATGGGAGCAGTACCTT. The encoded protein is CASSLDLGGWEQYL.